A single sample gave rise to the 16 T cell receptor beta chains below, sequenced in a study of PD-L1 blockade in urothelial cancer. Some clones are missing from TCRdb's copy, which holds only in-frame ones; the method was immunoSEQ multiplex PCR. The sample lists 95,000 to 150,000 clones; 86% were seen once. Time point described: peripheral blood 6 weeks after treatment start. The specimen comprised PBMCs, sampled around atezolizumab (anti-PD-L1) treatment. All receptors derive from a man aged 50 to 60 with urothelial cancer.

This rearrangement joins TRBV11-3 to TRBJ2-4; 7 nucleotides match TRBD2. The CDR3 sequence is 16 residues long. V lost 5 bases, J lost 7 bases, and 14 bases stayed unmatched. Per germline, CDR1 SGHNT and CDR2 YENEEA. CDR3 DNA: TGTGCCAGCAGCCCGGGACGGGGGGAGCCGGAGAACATTCAGTACTTC. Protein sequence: CASSPGRGEPENIQYF.

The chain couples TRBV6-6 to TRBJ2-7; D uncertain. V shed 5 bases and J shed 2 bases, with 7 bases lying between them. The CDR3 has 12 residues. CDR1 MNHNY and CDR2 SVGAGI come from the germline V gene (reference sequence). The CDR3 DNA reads TGTGCCAGCAGTGACAATACCTACGAGCAGTACTTC. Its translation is CASSDNTYEQYF.

The CDR3 DNA is TGTGCCAGCAGATCCCTCCAGGGATTGAATCAGCCCCAGCATTTT. This encodes CASRSLQGLNQPQHF. V is TRBV6-5 and J is TRBJ1-5; weak D call: TRBD1 (5 bases). The CDR3 is made up of 15 amino acids. Trimming cost V 6 bases and J 4 bases, with 16 bases left between them. Per germline, CDR1 MNHEY and CDR2 SVGAGI.

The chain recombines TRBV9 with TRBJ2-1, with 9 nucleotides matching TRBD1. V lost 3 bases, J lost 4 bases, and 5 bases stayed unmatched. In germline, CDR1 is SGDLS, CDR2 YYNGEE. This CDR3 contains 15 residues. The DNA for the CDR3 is TGTGCCAGCAGCGCCGGGACAGGGACTTACAATGAGCAGTTCTTC. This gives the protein CASSAGTGTYNEQFF. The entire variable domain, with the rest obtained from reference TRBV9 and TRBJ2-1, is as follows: DSGVTQTPKHLITATGQRVTLRCSPRSGDLSVYWYQQSLDQGLQFLIQYYNGEERAKGNILERFSAQQFPDLHSELNLSSLELGDSALYFCASSAGTGTYNEQFFGPGTRLTVL.

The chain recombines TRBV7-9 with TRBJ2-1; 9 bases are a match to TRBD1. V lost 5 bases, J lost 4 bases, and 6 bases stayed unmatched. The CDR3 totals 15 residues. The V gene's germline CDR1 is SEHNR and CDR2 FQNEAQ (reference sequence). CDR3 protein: CASSPDRGFYNEQFF. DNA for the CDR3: TGTGCCAGCAGCCCGGACAGGGGTTTTTACAATGAGCAGTTCTTC.

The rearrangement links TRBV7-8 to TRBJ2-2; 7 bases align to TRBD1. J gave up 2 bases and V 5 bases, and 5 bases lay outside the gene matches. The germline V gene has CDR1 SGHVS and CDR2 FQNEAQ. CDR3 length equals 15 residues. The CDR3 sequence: CASSQQGFNTGELFF. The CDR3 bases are TGTGCCAGCAGCCAACAGGGGTTTAACACCGGGGAGCTGTTTTTT.

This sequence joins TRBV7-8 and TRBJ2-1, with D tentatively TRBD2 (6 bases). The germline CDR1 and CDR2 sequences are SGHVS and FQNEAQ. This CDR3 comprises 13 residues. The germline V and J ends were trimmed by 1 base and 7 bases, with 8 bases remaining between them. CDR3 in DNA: TGTGCCAGCAGCTTAGGCGGGAAGAATGAGCAGTTCTTC. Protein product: CASSLGGKNEQFF.

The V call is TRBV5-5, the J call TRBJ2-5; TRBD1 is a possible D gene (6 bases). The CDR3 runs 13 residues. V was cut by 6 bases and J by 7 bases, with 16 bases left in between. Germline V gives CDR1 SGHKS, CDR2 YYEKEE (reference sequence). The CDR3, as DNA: TGTGCCAGCACGGGACGGATACAGGGGACCCAGTACTTC. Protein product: CASTGRIQGTQYF.

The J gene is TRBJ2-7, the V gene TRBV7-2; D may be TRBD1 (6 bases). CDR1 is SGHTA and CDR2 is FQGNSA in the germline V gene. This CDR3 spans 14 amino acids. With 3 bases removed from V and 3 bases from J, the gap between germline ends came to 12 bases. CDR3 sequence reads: CASSFSPQGYEQYF. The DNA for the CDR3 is TGTGCCAGCAGCTTTAGCCCACAGGGCTACGAGCAGTACTTC.

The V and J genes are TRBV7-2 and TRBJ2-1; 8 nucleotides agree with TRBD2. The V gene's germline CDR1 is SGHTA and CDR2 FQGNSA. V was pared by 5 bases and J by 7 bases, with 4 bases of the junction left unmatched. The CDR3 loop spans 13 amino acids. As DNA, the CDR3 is TGTGCCAGCAGCCGAGTAGCGGGGAATGAGCAGTTCTTC. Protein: CASSRVAGNEQFF.

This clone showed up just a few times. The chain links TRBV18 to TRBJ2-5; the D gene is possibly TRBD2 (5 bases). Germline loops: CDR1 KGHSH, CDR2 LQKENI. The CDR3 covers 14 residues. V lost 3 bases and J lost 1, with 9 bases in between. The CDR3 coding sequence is TGTGCCAGCTCACCCGCGACTACCCAAGAGACCCAGTACTTC. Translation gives CASSPATTQETQYF.

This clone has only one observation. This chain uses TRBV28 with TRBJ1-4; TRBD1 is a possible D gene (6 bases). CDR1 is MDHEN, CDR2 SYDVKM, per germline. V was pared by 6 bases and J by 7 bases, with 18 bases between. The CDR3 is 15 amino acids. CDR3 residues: CASRPTGLWSEKLFF. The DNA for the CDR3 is TGTGCCAGCAGACCAACAGGGCTCTGGAGTGAAAAACTGTTTTTT.

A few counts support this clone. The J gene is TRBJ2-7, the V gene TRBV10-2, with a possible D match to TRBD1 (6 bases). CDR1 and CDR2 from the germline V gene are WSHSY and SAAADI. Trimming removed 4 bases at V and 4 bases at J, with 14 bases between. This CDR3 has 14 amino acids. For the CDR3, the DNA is TGCGCCAGCAGTGGGGGGCCCCCCGAATACGAGCAGTACTTC. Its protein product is CASSGGPPEYEQYF.

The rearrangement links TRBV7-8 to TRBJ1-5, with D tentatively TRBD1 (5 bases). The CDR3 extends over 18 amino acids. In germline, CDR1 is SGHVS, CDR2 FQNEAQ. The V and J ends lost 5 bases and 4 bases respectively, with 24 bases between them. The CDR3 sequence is CASSPTPTDRVMNQPQHF. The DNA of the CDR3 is TGTGCCAGCAGCCCTACTCCGACAGACCGCGTAATGAATCAGCCCCAGCATTTT.

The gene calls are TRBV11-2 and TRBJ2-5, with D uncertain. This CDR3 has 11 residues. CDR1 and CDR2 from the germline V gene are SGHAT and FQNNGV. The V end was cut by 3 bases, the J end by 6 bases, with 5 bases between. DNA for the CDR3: TGTGCCAGCAGCTTCAGTCAGACCCAGTACTTC. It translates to CASSFSQTQYF.

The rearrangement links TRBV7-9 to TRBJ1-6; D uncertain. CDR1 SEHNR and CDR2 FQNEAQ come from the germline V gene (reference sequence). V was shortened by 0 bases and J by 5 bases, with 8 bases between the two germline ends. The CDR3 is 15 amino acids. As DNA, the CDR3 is TGTGCCAGCAGCTTAGCAGGGCGGGATAATTCACCCCTCCACTTT. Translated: CASSLAGRDNSPLHF.